The TCR beta chain described here comes from a study of T cells in Graves' hyperthyroidism and ophthalmopathy. Study-level background: The authors collected peripheral blood at initial diagnosis, before any treatment. Study-wide points: Blood also held most thyroid clonotypes expanded beyond 0.001.

This clonotype has a handful of counts. Its antigen remains unknown. Individuals with ophthalmopathy presented a Clinical Activity Score of at least 3, a NOSPECS grade of at least 4 and a duration under 3 months. Thyroid ultrasound and orbital computed tomography, with clinical symptoms and serum thyroxine and TRAb, informed diagnoses. There were TCR beta CDR3 regions amplified from RNA transcripts. First-round RT-PCR with HTBI primers amplified the TCR CDR3 region. TCRdb reprocessed the multiplex PCR reads with MiXCR, giving one entry per CDR3 protein. The sample lists some 530,000 distinct CDR3 sequences, approximately 22% seen once, with roughly 49% in the top ten. The source is a woman in her 70s with Graves' ophthalmopathy. The sequenced material came from blood.

The CDR3 region is CASRSGQDGYTF. The CDR3 DNA is TGTGCCAGCAGATCGGGACAGGATGGCTACACCTTC. This chain uses TRBV6-1 with TRBJ1-2; 8 nucleotides agree with TRBD1. Per the germline V gene, CDR1 is MNHNS and CDR2 is SASEGT. V lost 6 bases and J lost 6; bases outside the gene matches: 3. There are 12 residues in the CDR3.